This TCR beta chain was identified during a study of blood T cell repertoires in COVID-19. Study in general: From the United States, Italy and Spain came samples of acute and convalescent COVID-19. PBMCs, B-cell-depleted T cells, or T cells provided the cDNA or gDNA that made up the material.

All enrollees were about 18 to 100 years old and from approximately 25 US areas. Clinical histories supplied by participants themselves formed the basis of cohort assignment. V lost 4 bases and J lost 7; bases outside the gene matches: 8. The CDR3 has 15 residues. Germline CDR1 and CDR2: LGHDT and YNNKEL (reference sequence). Using immunoSEQ multiplex PCR, the repertoire was profiled, and TCRdb retains in-frame clones only, with some absent. The table lists around 280,000 clones, about 90% of them singletons, with around 1.7% in the top ten. The origin of this receptor is a woman in her late teens or twenties with acute COVID-19. The chain is built from TRBV3-1 (or the pseudogene TRBV3-2) and TRBJ2-1, with 9 bases fitting TRBD2. Sequenced input: PBMCs or T cells enriched from blood (not recorded which). CDR3 DNA: TGTGCCAGCAGCCGGGCGGGAGGGCCGTTTAATGAGCAGTTCTTC. Translation: CASSRAGGPFNEQFF.